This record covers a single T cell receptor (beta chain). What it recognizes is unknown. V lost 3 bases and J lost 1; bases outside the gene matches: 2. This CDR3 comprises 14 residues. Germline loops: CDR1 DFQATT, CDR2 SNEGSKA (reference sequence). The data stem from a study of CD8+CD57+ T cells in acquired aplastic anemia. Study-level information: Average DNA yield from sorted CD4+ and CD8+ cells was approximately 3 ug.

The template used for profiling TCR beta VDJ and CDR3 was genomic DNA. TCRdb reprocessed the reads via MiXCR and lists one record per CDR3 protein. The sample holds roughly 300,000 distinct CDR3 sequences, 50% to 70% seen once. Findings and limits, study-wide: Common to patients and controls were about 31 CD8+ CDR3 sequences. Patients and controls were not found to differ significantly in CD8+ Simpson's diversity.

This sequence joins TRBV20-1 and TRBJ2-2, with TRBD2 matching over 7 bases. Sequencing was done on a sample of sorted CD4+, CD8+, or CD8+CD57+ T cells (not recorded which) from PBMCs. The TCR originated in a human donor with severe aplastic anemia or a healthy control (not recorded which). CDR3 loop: CSARGGGNTGELFF. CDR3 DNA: TGCAGTGCTAGGGGCGGGGGGAACACCGGGGAGCTGTTTTTT.